In this sample, the clone carrying this T cell receptor (beta chain) turned up a few times. Its antigen is unknown. RNA transcripts gave rise to amplified TCR beta CDR3 regions. The TCR CDR3 first-round RT-PCR relied on the HTBI primer set. TCRdb used MiXCR to reprocess the multiplex PCR reads, holding one entry per CDR3 protein. The data hold about 770,000 distinct CDR3 sequences, with 18% observed a single time. The data derive from a study of T cells in Graves' hyperthyroidism and ophthalmopathy. Study observations and caveats: The model made its ophthalmopathy prediction, and onset followed a median 6.5 months later.

Exclusion of a patient resulted from uncontrolled infection, other autoimmune disease, pregnancy or lactation. The sample taken for sequencing was blood. The TCR sequence derives from a woman in her fifties or sixties with Graves' hyperthyroidism that later progressed to Graves' ophthalmopathy.

The CDR3: CASLGRGEQFF. The CDR3 DNA reads as TGCGCCAGCCTAGGACGGGGAGAGCAGTTCTTC. The genes are TRBV5-1 and TRBJ2-1, with TRBD2 as a possible D gene (5 bases). V lost 7 bases to trimming and J lost 10 bases, with 12 bases between them. CDR1 is SGHRS, CDR2 YFSETQ, per germline. CDR3 length: 11 amino acids.